Below, 11 T cell receptor beta chains from the same sample are listed, as sequenced in a study of spatial heterogeneity in lung cancer. Time point specified: sample taken at primary tumor resection. No cell sorting; template was whole RNA from tumor, lung tissue or PBMC. From the 5' RACE reads, TCRdb called clonotypes with MiXCR, one entry per CDR3 protein. This sample has tens of thousands of distinct CDR3 sequences, with 10% to 15% found just once. Sequences were derived from PBMCs, sampled at surgery. The origin of the receptors is a male donor with early-stage non-small cell lung cancer.

In this sample, this clonotype turned up a few times. The CDR3 reads CASSHGQGRTGELFF. The CDR3 DNA sequence: TGCGCCAGCAGCCACGGACAGGGGCGGACCGGGGAGCTGTTTTTT. The chain combines TRBV4-1 with TRBJ2-2; TRBD1 matches 9 bases. The germline gives CDR1 MGHRA, CDR2 YSYEKL. This CDR3 is 15 amino acids long. Germline trimming cut 3 bases from V and 5 bases from J; bases unmatched to any gene: 4.

In this sample, this clonotype turned up a few times. J is TRBJ2-7 and V is TRBV6-2 or TRBV6-3; D might be TRBD1 (6 bases). V dropped 6 bases and J dropped 5 bases, with 11 bases sitting between them. The CDR3 length is 12 residues. CDR1 is MNHEY and CDR2 is SVGEGT in the germline V gene. The CDR3 protein is CASSQGFHEQYF. DNA of the CDR3: TGTGCCAGCAGCCAGGGGTTTCACGAGCAGTACTTC.

The gene calls are TRBV24-1 and TRBJ2-1, with 12 bases identical to TRBD1. V trimming: 4 bases; J trimming: 9 bases; junction bases outside the gene matches: 12. The CDR3 totals 17 residues. Germline lookup yields CDR1 KGHDR and CDR2 SFDVKD. CDR3 DNA: TGTGCCACCAGTGAACCCGCCGGGACAGGGGGCGCGGGTGAGCAGTTCTTC. Protein sequence: CATSEPAGTGGAGEQFF.

The CDR3 region has the DNA TGTGCCAGCAGCTTACTCTCAGGGGCAGATGGCTACACCTTC. Its translation is CASSLLSGADGYTF. The chain carries TRBV7-9 and TRBJ1-2, with TRBD1 as a possible D gene (6 bases). With 2 bases removed from V and 6 bases from J, the gap between germline ends came to 13 bases. The length of the CDR3 is 14 residues. In germline, CDR1 is SEHNR, CDR2 FQNEAQ (reference sequence).

J is TRBJ2-5 and V is TRBV6-4; 9 nucleotides align to TRBD2. CDR3 length equals 15 residues. V shed 6 bases, J shed 4 bases, and the junction held 9 bases outside the gene matches. Germline CDR1 and CDR2: MRHNA and SNTAGT. CDR3 bases: TGTGCCAGCAGATTAGCGGGGGCCCCGGGAGAGACCCAGTACTTC. It translates to CASRLAGAPGETQYF.

In this sample, this clonotype turned up a few times. V is TRBV3-1 and J is TRBJ2-1; 10 bases agree with TRBD2. J gave up 9 bases and V 3 bases, and 11 bases lay outside the gene matches. Germline values: CDR1 LGHDT, CDR2 YNNKEL (reference sequence). CDR3 length equals 16 residues. CDR3 sequence (DNA): TGTGCCAGCAGCCACGGTGGGACTAGCGAGATTTTTGAGCAGTTCTTC. It codes for CASSHGGTSEIFEQFF.

This clonotype was seen many times. The rearrangement links TRBV5-5 to TRBJ2-5; no firm D call. In germline, CDR1 is SGHKS, CDR2 YYEKEE (reference sequence). CDR3 length equals 17 residues. Trimming removed 0 bases at V and 2 bases at J, with 17 bases between. The CDR3 loop is CASSLADDGRAQETQYF. CDR3 nucleotides: TGTGCCAGCAGCTTGGCGGATGACGGCCGGGCTCAAGAGACCCAGTACTTC.

The chain couples TRBV6-2 or TRBV6-3 to TRBJ2-7; D not certain. The V and J ends lost 3 bases and 6 bases respectively, with 18 bases between them. This CDR3 is built from 15 residues. Germline V CDR1 and CDR2: MNHEY, SVGEGT. The CDR3 region is CASSYIQPSQLEQYF. The CDR3 region has the DNA TGTGCCAGCAGTTATATTCAGCCGAGTCAGCTCGAGCAGTACTTC.

This clonotype was counted a few times. The V gene is TRBV30, the J gene TRBJ2-2; TRBD1 matches at 12 bases. V gave up 3 bases and J gave up 7 bases; unmatched junction bases: 9. CDR1 and CDR2 (germline): GTSNPN, SVGIG (reference sequence). This CDR3 is built from 16 residues. CDR3 sequence: CAWRPGTGGPGGELFF. The CDR3 coding sequence is TGTGCCTGGAGACCCGGGACAGGGGGCCCGGGCGGGGAGCTGTTTTTT.

This clonotype was seen a few times. The gene calls are TRBV20-1 and TRBJ2-3, with TRBD2 matching over 7 bases. This CDR3 is 15 amino acids long. The V gene's germline CDR1 is DFQATT and CDR2 SNEGSKA (reference sequence). Trimming took 3 bases from V and 0 from J; bases not matched to a gene: 6. The CDR3 DNA follows: TGCAGTGCTAGTGCACCTAGCGGCAGCACAGATACGCAGTATTTT. It encodes CSASAPSGSTDTQYF.

This clonotype was seen more than once but under ten times. J is TRBJ1-1 and V is TRBV5-6; 11 bases match TRBD1. The J segment lost 0 bases and the V segment lost 4 bases, leaving 5 bases of the junction unmatched. Germline CDR1 reads SGHDT; CDR2 reads YYEEEE. There are 16 residues in the CDR3. CDR3 sequence reads: CASSLGQGGMNTEAFF. In nucleotides, the CDR3 is TGTGCCAGCAGCCTGGGACAGGGGGGGATGAACACTGAAGCTTTCTTT.